Each of the 11 T cell receptor beta chains below was sequenced from the same sample in a study of blood T cell repertoires in COVID-19. The assay was immunoSEQ multiplex PCR, and TCRdb's table has in-frame clones only and misses some. The sample includes 300,000 or so clones, around 89% of them seen just once. Sequenced material: peripheral blood. All receptors come from a woman under 40 who had recovered from COVID-19.

This chain links TRBV5-1 with TRBJ1-3, with 9 bases matching TRBD1. Trimming removed 4 bases from V and 0 bases from J; junction bases left unmatched: 5. This CDR3 region has 16 residues. CDR1 and CDR2 (germline): SGHRS, YFSETQ. For the CDR3, the DNA is TGCGCCAGCAGCGCCGGGACAGGGCTCTCTGGAAACACCATATATTTT. Protein sequence: CASSAGTGLSGNTIYF.

J is TRBJ1-3 and V is TRBV7-2; D may be TRBD1 (6 bases). The V and J ends lost 5 bases and 0 bases respectively, with 8 bases between them. This CDR3 comprises 14 residues. Germline values: CDR1 SGHTA, CDR2 FQGNSA. In DNA form, the CDR3 reads TGTGCCAGCAGCAAACAGGGCTCTGGAAACACCATATATTTT. Translated, it gives CASSKQGSGNTIYF.

The chain combines TRBV18 with TRBJ1-2, with 7 bases lining up with TRBD1. J lost 3 bases, V lost 6 bases, and 10 bases had no gene match. The CDR3 totals 15 residues. CDR1 is KGHSH and CDR2 is LQKENI in the germline V gene. The CDR3: CASSYTKTGDYGYTF. CDR3 sequence (DNA): TGTGCCAGCTCCTACACGAAAACAGGGGACTATGGCTACACCTTC.

This chain uses TRBV7-2 with TRBJ2-1; D remains ambiguous. Trimming took off 6 bases at V and 2 bases at J, with 14 bases between the two ends. The CDR3 is made up of 15 amino acids. Germline V gene lookup returns CDR1 SGHTA and CDR2 FQGNSA. The CDR3 nucleotides are TGTGCCAGCAGTCCAGGTGACCCTGCCTACAATGAGCAGTTCTTC. This gives the protein CASSPGDPAYNEQFF.

The rearrangement uses TRBV12-3 or TRBV12-4 and TRBJ2-3; 8 bases match TRBD1. J gave up 10 bases and V 5 bases, and 8 bases lay outside the gene matches. The CDR3 is made up of 13 amino acids. The CDR3 is CASSPGQGRSQYF. In DNA form, the CDR3 reads TGTGCCAGCAGTCCCGGACAGGGACGTTCGCAGTATTTT.

The V gene is TRBV7-2, the J gene TRBJ2-7, with D tentatively TRBD2 (6 bases). Germline V lookup: CDR1 SGHTA, CDR2 FQGNSA. V was shortened by 5 bases and J by 2 bases, with 16 bases between the two germline ends. The CDR3 is made up of 15 amino acids. Here the CDR3 DNA reads TGTGCCAGCAGCAGATCGGCTAGCGAAACCTACGAGCAGTACTTC. It encodes CASSRSASETYEQYF.

Comment on this clone: Other DNA sequences from this sample encode an identical CDR3 as well. This chain connects TRBV5-6 to TRBJ1-2; 11 positions agree with TRBD1. Germline loops: CDR1 SGHDT, CDR2 YYEEEE. CDR3 length: 16 residues. V lost 4 bases, J lost 4 bases, and 9 bases stayed unmatched. The CDR3 coding sequence is TGTGCCAGCAGCCCGGACAGGGGGCGTCCCCCCTATGGCTACACCTTC. The encoded protein is CASSPDRGRPPYGYTF.

The chain combines TRBV6-1 with TRBJ2-7; D is possibly TRBD1 (5 bases). Deletions cut 1 base from V and 2 bases from J, with 12 bases between. The CDR3 spans 15 residues. CDR1 is MNHNS, CDR2 SASEGT, per germline. The CDR3 is CASSEGPTEAYEQYF. CDR3 nucleotides: TGTGCCAGCAGTGAAGGACCGACAGAGGCCTACGAGCAGTACTTC.

This clone was recorded once. The chain is built from TRBV2 and TRBJ2-2; TRBD2 agrees at 8 bases. Germline trimming cut 5 bases from V and 4 bases from J; bases unmatched to any gene: 9. Germline lookup yields CDR1 SNHLY and CDR2 FYNNEI. This CDR3 is built from 16 residues. CDR3 DNA sequence: TGTGCCAGCAGTATCGGGACTAGATCGGGCACCGGGGAGCTGTTTTTT. As protein: CASSIGTRSGTGELFF.

The chain carries TRBV27 and TRBJ2-7; 8 nucleotides align to TRBD1. The CDR3 spans 14 residues. V lost 3 bases and J lost 3; bases outside the gene matches: 4. Germline values: CDR1 MNHEY, CDR2 SMNVEV (reference sequence). The CDR3: CASSLDRASYEQYF. The CDR3, as DNA: TGTGCCAGCAGTTTGGACAGGGCCAGCTACGAGCAGTACTTC.

The genes are TRBV12-3 or TRBV12-4 and TRBJ1-1; D ambiguous. CDR3 length: 13 amino acids. The V end was cut by 5 bases, the J end by 2 bases, with 9 bases between. Written as DNA, the CDR3 is TGTGCCAGCAGTCCCACACAAAACACTGAAGCTTTCTTT. This gives the protein CASSPTQNTEAFF.